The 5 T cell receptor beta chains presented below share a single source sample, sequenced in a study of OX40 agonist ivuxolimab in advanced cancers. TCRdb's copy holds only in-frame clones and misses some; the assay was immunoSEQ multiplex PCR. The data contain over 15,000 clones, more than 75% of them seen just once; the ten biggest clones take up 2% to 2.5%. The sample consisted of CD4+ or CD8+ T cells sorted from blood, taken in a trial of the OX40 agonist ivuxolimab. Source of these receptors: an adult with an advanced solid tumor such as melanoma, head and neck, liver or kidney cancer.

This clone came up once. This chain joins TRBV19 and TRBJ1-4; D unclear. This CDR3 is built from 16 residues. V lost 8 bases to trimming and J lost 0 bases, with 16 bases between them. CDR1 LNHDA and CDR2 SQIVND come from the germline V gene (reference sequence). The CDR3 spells CASRAGTLATNEKLFF. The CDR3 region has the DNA TGTGCCAGTCGGGCGGGCACTCTTGCAACTAATGAAAAACTGTTTTTT.

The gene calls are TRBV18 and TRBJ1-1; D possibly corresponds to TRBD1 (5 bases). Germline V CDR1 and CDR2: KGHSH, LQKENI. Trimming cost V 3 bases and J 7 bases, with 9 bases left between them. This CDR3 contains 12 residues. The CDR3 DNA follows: TGTGCCAGCTCACCCCGGGACCATGAAGCTTTCTTT. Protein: CASSPRDHEAFF. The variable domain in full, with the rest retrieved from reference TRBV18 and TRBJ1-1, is NAGVMQNPRHLVRRRGQEARLRCSPMKGHSHVYWYRQLPEEGLKFMVYLQKENIIDESGMPKERFSAEFPKEGPSILRIQQVVRGDSAAYFCASSPRDHEAFFGQGTRLTVV.

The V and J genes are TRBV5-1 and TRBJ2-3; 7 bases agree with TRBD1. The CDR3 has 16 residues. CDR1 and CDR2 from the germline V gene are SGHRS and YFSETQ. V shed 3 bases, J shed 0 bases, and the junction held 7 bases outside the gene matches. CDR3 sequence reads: CASSSGQRSSTDTQYF. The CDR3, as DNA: TGCGCCAGCAGCTCGGGACAGCGCTCTAGCACAGATACGCAGTATTTT.

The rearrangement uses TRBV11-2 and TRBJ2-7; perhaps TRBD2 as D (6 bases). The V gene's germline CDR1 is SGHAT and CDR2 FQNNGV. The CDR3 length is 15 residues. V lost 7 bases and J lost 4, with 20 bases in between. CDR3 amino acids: CASTSYASDLYEQYF. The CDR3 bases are TGTGCCAGCACCTCCTACGCTAGCGATCTATACGAGCAGTACTTC.

CDR3 amino acids: CASSPGTPGQGSSEQFF. For the CDR3, the DNA is TGTGCCAGCAGTCCGGGGACCCCGGGACAGGGTTCTTCTGAGCAGTTCTTC. The rearrangement links TRBV7-7 to TRBJ2-1; 9 bases are shared with TRBD1. The ends lost 6 bases at V and 9 bases at J; junction bases unmatched: 18. The CDR3 has 17 residues. Germline CDR1 reads SSHAT; CDR2 reads FNYEAQ (reference sequence).